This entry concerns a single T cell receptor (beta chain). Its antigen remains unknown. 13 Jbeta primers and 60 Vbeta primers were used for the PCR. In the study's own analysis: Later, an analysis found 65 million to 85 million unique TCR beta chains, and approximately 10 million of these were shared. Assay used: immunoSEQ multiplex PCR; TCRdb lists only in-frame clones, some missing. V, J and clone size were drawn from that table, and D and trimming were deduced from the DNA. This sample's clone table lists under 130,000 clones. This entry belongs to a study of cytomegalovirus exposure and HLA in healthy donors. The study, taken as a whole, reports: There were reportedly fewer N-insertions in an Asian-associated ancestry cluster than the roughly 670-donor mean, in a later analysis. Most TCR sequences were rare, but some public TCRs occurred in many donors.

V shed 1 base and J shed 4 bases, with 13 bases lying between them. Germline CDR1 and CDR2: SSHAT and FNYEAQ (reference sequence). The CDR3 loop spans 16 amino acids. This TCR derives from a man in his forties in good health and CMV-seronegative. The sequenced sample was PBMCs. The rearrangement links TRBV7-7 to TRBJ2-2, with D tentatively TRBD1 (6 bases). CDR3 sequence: CASSLDSTGVTGELFF. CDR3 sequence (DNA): TGTGCCAGCAGCTTAGACTCGACAGGAGTCACCGGGGAGCTGTTTTTT.